The 13 T cell receptor beta chains listed next were all sequenced from one sample in a study of blood T cell repertoires in COVID-19. Assay used: immunoSEQ multiplex PCR; TCRdb lists only in-frame clones, some missing. The sample lists roughly 220,000 clones, roughly 80% seen once, with 5.5% to 7% in the top ten. Sequenced input: peripheral blood. These receptors came from a woman in her 70s with acute or convalescent COVID-19.

The genes are TRBV5-1 and TRBJ1-4; 8 bases line up with TRBD1. The CDR3 is made up of 14 amino acids. The trim removed 4 bases at V and 6 bases at J, leaving 5 bases unmatched. In germline, CDR1 is SGHRS, CDR2 YFSETQ. The CDR3 nucleotides read TGCGCCAGCAGCCAAGGACAGGGAGATGAAAAACTGTTTTTT. It specifies CASSQGQGDEKLFF.

The gene calls are TRBV27 and TRBJ2-1; TRBD2 might be the D (5 bases). The CDR3 runs 14 residues. V was trimmed by 6 bases and J by 9 bases, leaving 18 bases between them. Germline loops: CDR1 MNHEY, CDR2 SMNVEV (reference sequence). CDR3 residues: CASSLTRDRSEQFF. For the CDR3, the DNA is TGTGCCAGCAGCTTAACGAGGGATAGGAGTGAGCAGTTCTTC.

This sequence joins TRBV7-3 and TRBJ2-3; 8 bases align to TRBD1. The CDR3 extends over 15 amino acids. Germline CDR1 reads SGHTA; CDR2 reads FQGTGA. V lost 5 bases, J lost 4 bases, and 8 bases stayed unmatched. CDR3: CASSPRAGGSDTQYF. The CDR3 bases are TGTGCCAGCAGCCCCCGGGCAGGGGGCTCAGATACGCAGTATTTT.

This clone was counted many times. The chain has TRBV2 and TRBJ2-1; 7 bases line up with TRBD2. The CDR3 is 15 residues long. Trimming cost V 4 bases and J 3 bases; bases outside gene matches: 6. In germline, CDR1 is SNHLY, CDR2 FYNNEI. The CDR3 nucleotides are TGTGCCAGCAGTGGGACTAGTCGATTCTACAATGAGCAGTTCTTC. It translates to CASSGTSRFYNEQFF.

The chain is built from TRBV19 and TRBJ2-2; 9 positions match TRBD1. Germline V lookup: CDR1 LNHDA, CDR2 SQIVND (reference sequence). The CDR3 is made up of 16 amino acids. V gave up 5 bases and J gave up 6 bases; unmatched junction bases: 10. The CDR3 spells CASSFSGTGFPGELFF. DNA for the CDR3: TGTGCCAGTAGTTTCTCCGGGACAGGGTTCCCCGGGGAGCTGTTTTTT.

This chain joins TRBV24-1 and TRBJ2-1; D is unresolved. In germline, CDR1 is KGHDR, CDR2 SFDVKD. Trimming left V 4 bases short and J 4 bases short, with 16 bases between. This CDR3 region has 16 residues. This CDR3 is CATSDPTLGPYNEQFF. CDR3 bases: TGTGCCACCAGTGACCCTACCCTGGGCCCTTACAATGAGCAGTTCTTC.

The rearrangement uses TRBV30 and TRBJ2-1; D ambiguous. V lost 4 bases, J lost 4 bases, and 5 bases lay in between. CDR1 is GTSNPN, CDR2 SVGIG, per germline (reference sequence). The CDR3 consists of 11 residues. CDR3 region: CAWTGYNEQFF. The CDR3 region has the DNA TGTGCCTGGACAGGTTACAATGAGCAGTTCTTC.

The V and J genes are TRBV11-2 and TRBJ2-1, with 8 bases fitting TRBD2. The CDR3 totals 14 residues. The V and J ends lost 1 base and 10 bases, in that order; junction bases with no gene match: 6. CDR1 is SGHAT, CDR2 FQNNGV, per germline. The CDR3 spells CASSLGAGAGEQFF. In DNA form, the CDR3 reads TGTGCCAGCAGCTTAGGAGCGGGAGCGGGAGAGCAGTTCTTC.

The rearrangement joins TRBV18 to TRBJ2-1; the D is unclear. V lost 3 bases and J 9 bases, leaving 9 bases between the germline ends. Germline values: CDR1 KGHSH, CDR2 LQKENI. The CDR3 sequence is 12 residues long. The CDR3 coding sequence is TGTGCCAGCTCACCTAGTGGTGGTGAGCAGTTCTTC. This encodes CASSPSGGEQFF. Full variable domain (remainder filled in from reference TRBV18 and TRBJ2-1): NAGVMQNPRHLVRRRGQEARLRCSPMKGHSHVYWYRQLPEEGLKFMVYLQKENIIDESGMPKERFSAEFPKEGPSILRIQQVVRGDSAAYFCASSPSGGEQFFGPGTRLTVL.

The gene calls are TRBV4-1 and TRBJ2-1; TRBD2 matches 8 bases. CDR1 MGHRA and CDR2 YSYEKL come from the germline V gene. Germline trimming cut 0 bases from V and 12 bases from J; bases unmatched to any gene: 13. This CDR3 is built from 16 residues. DNA for the CDR3: TGCGCCAGCAGCCAAGATAATCCTAGCGGGTTATGGGGGCAGTTCTTC. Translation: CASSQDNPSGLWGQFF.

In nucleotides, the CDR3 is TGCGCCAGCCAATTACAGGGGGCACCGGCTTTCTTT. This translates into CASQLQGAPAFF. V gene TRBV5-1 combines with J gene TRBJ1-1, with 9 bases fitting TRBD1. Per germline, CDR1 SGHRS and CDR2 YFSETQ. V trimming: 7 bases; J trimming: 11 bases; junction bases outside the gene matches: 9. The CDR3 contains 12 residues.

The sample holds a few counts of this clone. The chain uses TRBV27 and TRBJ2-7, with 7 bases fitting TRBD1. The CDR3 is 12 amino acids. Trimming cost V 5 bases and J 5 bases; bases outside gene matches: 3. Germline CDR1 reads MNHEY; CDR2 reads SMNVEV (reference sequence). CDR3 residues: CASSNRGHEQYF. The CDR3 nucleotides read TGTGCCAGCAGTAACAGGGGCCACGAGCAGTACTTC.

A word on this clone: The same CDR3 also results from other DNA sequences found in this sample. The rearrangement links TRBV5-1 to TRBJ1-1; perhaps TRBD1 as D (6 bases). The CDR3 extends over 14 amino acids. V gave up 0 bases and J gave up 1 base, with 7 bases separating them. Germline V gene sequence: CDR1 SGHRS, CDR2 YFSETQ. DNA for the CDR3: TGCGCCAGCAGCTTGGGAGGGGGGAACACTGAAGCTTTCTTT. Translating it yields CASSLGGGNTEAFF. Full variable domain (rest looked up from reference TRBV5-1 and TRBJ1-1): KAGVTQTPRYLIKTRGQQVTLSCSPISGHRSVSWYQQTPGQGLQFLFEYFSETQRNKGNFPGRFSGRQFSNSRSEMNVSTLELGDSALYLCASSLGGGNTEAFFGQGTRLTVV.